The 11 T cell receptor beta chains given below trace back to one sample, sequenced in a study of shared clonotypes between healthy human individuals. CD8 cells regarded as naive lacked CD45RO, were positively chosen for CCR7, and omitted terminally differentiated effector memory CD45RA+ cells. The method was immunoSEQ multiplex PCR; TCRdb's version includes in-frame clones alone and lacks a portion of them. The data hold about 2 million clones, with approximately 94% observed a single time. Sequenced input: naive CD8+ T cells sorted from blood. The receptor set was obtained from a man aged 18 to 30 in good health.

The rearrangement links TRBV2 to TRBJ2-7; D call uncertain. Trimming removed 6 bases at V and 0 bases at J, with 12 bases between. CDR3 size: 14 residues. Germline CDR1 reads SNHLY; CDR2 reads FYNNEI. Written as DNA, the CDR3 is TGTGCCAGCAGCTCGGGCCTACTCTCCTACGAGCAGTACTTC. Translated, it gives CASSSGLLSYEQYF.

The V call is TRBV27, the J call TRBJ2-7; TRBD2 aligns across 8 bases. The germline V gene has CDR1 MNHEY and CDR2 SMNVEV (reference sequence). J lost 4 bases, V lost 3 bases, and 8 bases had no gene match. The length of the CDR3 is 15 residues. The CDR3 region is CASSLTLSGDYEQYF. CDR3 nucleotide sequence: TGTGCCAGCAGTTTGACCCTTAGCGGGGATTACGAGCAGTACTTC.

The rearrangement uses TRBV19 and TRBJ2-7, with D possibly TRBD1 on 5 matching bases. CDR3 length: 14 residues. CDR1 and CDR2 from the germline V gene are LNHDA and SQIVND (reference sequence). Trimming stripped 4 bases from V and 2 bases from J, with 12 bases between. The CDR3: CASSSFGATYEQYF. The CDR3 DNA is TGTGCCAGTAGTAGTTTTGGGGCAACCTACGAGCAGTACTTC.

V usage is TRBV19 and J usage is TRBJ1-2, with a possible D match to TRBD1 (5 bases). Looked up from germline, CDR1 is LNHDA and CDR2 is SQIVND (reference sequence). The CDR3 covers 14 residues. V lost 5 bases, J lost 8 bases, and 18 bases lay in between. This CDR3 is CASSSRQHAGGYTF. CDR3 sequence (DNA): TGTGCCAGTAGTTCTCGACAGCACGCTGGGGGCTACACCTTC.

This clone was seen a single time. This rearrangement joins TRBV5-6 to TRBJ1-5, with 9 positions matching TRBD1. From germline, CDR1 is SGHDT and CDR2 YYEEEE. This CDR3 has 16 amino acids. V lost 3 bases to trimming and J lost 6 bases; unmatched junction nucleotides: 10. CDR3 bases: TGTGCCAGCAGCTCGACAGGGGGATATGGTGGTCAGCCCCAGCATTTT. It specifies CASSSTGGYGGQPQHF.

This chain joins TRBV30 and TRBJ2-5; D is perhaps TRBD1 (6 bases). The J call may be incorrect, as the DNA end agrees better with TRBJ2-7. The germline V gene encodes CDR1 GTSNPN and CDR2 SVGIG (reference sequence). This CDR3 spans 13 amino acids. CDR3 loop: CAWSVLYRDEQYF. DNA for the CDR3: TGTGCCTGGAGTGTACTATACAGGGACGAGCAGTACTTC.

This clone was counted a single time. The chain recombines TRBV13 with TRBJ2-3, with D perhaps matching TRBD2 (7 bases). V gave up 1 base and J gave up 3 bases, with 17 bases separating them. Germline V gene sequence: CDR1 PRHDT, CDR2 FYEKMQ (reference sequence). This CDR3 spans 17 amino acids. The CDR3 reads CASSLAGGQPLTDTQYF. CDR3 in DNA: TGTGCCAGCAGCTTAGCGGGGGGCCAGCCATTAACAGATACGCAGTATTTT.

The chain recombines TRBV7-8 with TRBJ2-7; D gene unclear. This CDR3 region has 13 residues. Between the trimmed V and J ends, which lost 2 bases and 3 bases, there was a span of 8 bases. Per germline, CDR1 SGHVS and CDR2 FQNEAQ. The CDR3: CASSLNSFYEQYF. As DNA, the CDR3 is TGTGCCAGCAGCTTAAACAGTTTCTACGAGCAGTACTTC. Drawing the rest from reference TRBV7-8 and TRBJ2-7, the complete variable domain is GAGVSQSPRYKVAKRGQDVALRCDPISGHVSLFWYQQALGQGPEFLTYFQNEAQLDKSGLPSDRFFAERPEGSVSTLKIQRTQQEDSAVYLCASSLNSFYEQYFGPGTRLTVT.

The CDR3 spells CAISEGQLSLGETQYF. In nucleotides, the CDR3 is TGTGCCATCAGTGAGGGACAGCTCTCTCTCGGAGAGACCCAGTACTTC. The V and J genes are TRBV10-3 and TRBJ2-5, with D tentatively TRBD1 (6 bases). Germline V gives CDR1 ENHRY, CDR2 SYGVKD. This CDR3 contains 16 residues. Trimming cost V 2 bases and J 4 bases, with 17 bases left between them.

This clone was observed a single time. The chain couples TRBV6-1 to TRBJ1-1, with TRBD1 as a possible D gene (6 bases). This CDR3 has 15 amino acids. V was shortened by 6 bases and J by 8 bases, with 22 bases between the two germline ends. CDR1 and CDR2 from the germline V gene are MNHNS and SASEGT. Here the CDR3 reads CASSLSLRQVFEAFF. CDR3 sequence (DNA): TGTGCCAGCAGCCTCTCACTGAGACAGGTGTTCGAAGCTTTCTTT.

V usage is TRBV27 and J usage is TRBJ2-7; 8 positions agree with TRBD1. The CDR3 contains 13 residues. J was trimmed by 6 bases and V by 6 bases; bases with no gene match: 7. CDR1 MNHEY and CDR2 SMNVEV come from the germline V gene (reference sequence). CDR3 residues: CASSYRGSGEQYF. Here the CDR3 DNA reads TGTGCCAGCAGCTACAGGGGGTCGGGCGAGCAGTACTTC.